Following are 8 T cell receptor beta chains from one sample sequenced in a study of T-cell reconstitution after alpha-beta-depleted transplantation in children. Preparation of the TCRbeta library was carried out with unique molecular identifiers. MiXCR, applied by TCRdb to the PCR reads, yields one record per CDR3 protein. The sample records around 380,000 distinct CDR3 sequences, approximately 10% being singletons. The source was PBMCs from the stem cell graft donor, collected from the stem cell graft. Every receptor here comes from a human donor who donated a stem cell graft to a child with acute myeloid leukemia.

This sequence joins TRBV20-1 and TRBJ1-5, with 7 bases lining up with TRBD1. The CDR3 length is 15 residues. Germline V gene data show CDR1 as DFQATT and CDR2 as SNEGSKA (reference sequence). V trimming: 2 bases; J trimming: 7 bases; junction bases outside the gene matches: 11. The CDR3 sequence is CSARKSKEGAQPQHF. The CDR3 nucleotides are TGCAGTGCTAGAAAATCAAAAGAGGGGGCACAGCCCCAGCATTTT.

V and J are TRBV20-1 and TRBJ2-1, with TRBD2 matching over 11 bases. The CDR3 consists of 15 residues. The germline gives CDR1 DFQATT, CDR2 SNEGSKA (reference sequence). Unmatched junction bases numbered 10, after V lost 5 bases and J lost 7 bases. The CDR3 sequence is CSAQDSGRAKNEQFF. DNA of the CDR3: TGCAGTGCTCAAGATAGCGGGAGGGCCAAAAATGAGCAGTTCTTC.

The rearrangement uses TRBV20-1 and TRBJ1-6, with D possibly being TRBD1 (5 bases). Germline V gene lookup returns CDR1 DFQATT and CDR2 SNEGSKA (reference sequence). Deletions cut 1 base from V and 0 bases from J, with 10 bases between. The CDR3 consists of 16 residues. The CDR3 protein is CSARGFGGSYNSPLHF. CDR3 nucleotide sequence: TGCAGTGCTAGAGGGTTCGGGGGCTCCTATAATTCACCCCTCCACTTT.

Only a few counts were recorded for this clonotype. The genes are TRBV7-3 and TRBJ1-1; no reliable D call. The V gene lost 5 bases and the J gene lost 1 base, with 8 bases spanning the gap. Looked up from germline, CDR1 is SGHTA and CDR2 is FQGTGA. The CDR3 loop spans 13 amino acids. The CDR3 is CASSDDGNTEAFF. CDR3 DNA: TGTGCCAGCAGCGACGACGGGAACACTGAAGCTTTCTTT.

This clonotype was observed a handful of times. V gene TRBV12-3 or TRBV12-4 combines with J gene TRBJ1-2; 8 bases match TRBD1. The CDR3 totals 15 residues. Trimming removed 5 bases from V and 4 bases from J; junction bases left unmatched: 9. The CDR3 sequence: CASSPLSTGAYGYTF. CDR3 in DNA: TGTGCCAGCAGTCCCCTCTCGACAGGGGCCTATGGCTACACCTTC.

V and J are TRBV5-1 and TRBJ2-7, with 7 bases that match TRBD1. The junction had 5 bases not matched to a gene; V was cut back by 5 bases and J by 0 bases. The CDR3 covers 14 residues. Germline CDR1 and CDR2: SGHRS and YFSETQ. The CDR3 nucleotides read TGCGCCAGCAGACTACAGGGGAGCTCCTACGAGCAGTACTTC. Translation: CASRLQGSSYEQYF. Using reference TRBV5-1 and TRBJ2-7 for the parts outside the CDR3, the full variable domain is KAGVTQTPRYLIKTRGQQVTLSCSPISGHRSVSWYQQTPGQGLQFLFEYFSETQRNKGNFPGRFSGRQFSNSRSEMNVSTLELGDSALYLCASRLQGSSYEQYFGPGTRLTVT.

J is TRBJ2-1 and V is TRBV20-1; 7 bases map to TRBD2. The germline gives CDR1 DFQATT, CDR2 SNEGSKA (reference sequence). J lost 5 bases, V lost 3 bases, and 7 bases had no gene match. The CDR3 consists of 14 residues. CDR3 residues: CSASGGSPNNEQFF. For the CDR3, the DNA is TGCAGTGCTAGTGGCGGGAGCCCCAACAATGAGCAGTTCTTC.

This clonotype has only a few counts. A much larger clone sits a single nucleotide away, making a read error possible. The chain couples TRBV29-1 to TRBJ2-5; the D is unclear. CDR1 and CDR2 from the germline V gene are SQVTM and ANQGSEA. The V end was cut by 4 bases, the J end by 2 bases, with 8 bases between. The CDR3 length is 12 residues. The CDR3 region is CSVAVGQETQYF. The CDR3 coding sequence is TGCAGCGTTGCCGTGGGGCAAGAGACCCAGTACTTC.